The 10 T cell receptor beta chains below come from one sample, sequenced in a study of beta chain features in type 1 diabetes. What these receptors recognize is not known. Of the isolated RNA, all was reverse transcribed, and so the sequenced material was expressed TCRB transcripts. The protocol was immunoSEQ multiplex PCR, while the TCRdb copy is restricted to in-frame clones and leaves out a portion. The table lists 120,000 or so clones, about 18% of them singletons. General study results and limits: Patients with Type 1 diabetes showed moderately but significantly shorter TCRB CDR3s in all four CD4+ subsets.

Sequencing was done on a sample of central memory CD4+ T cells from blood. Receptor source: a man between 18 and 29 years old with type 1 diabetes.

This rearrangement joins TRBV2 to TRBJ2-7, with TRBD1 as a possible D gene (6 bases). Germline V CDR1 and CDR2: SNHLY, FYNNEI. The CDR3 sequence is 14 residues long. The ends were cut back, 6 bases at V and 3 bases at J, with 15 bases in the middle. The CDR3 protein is CASRTGTQFYEQYF. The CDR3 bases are TGTGCCAGCAGGACCGGGACACAATTCTACGAGCAGTACTTC.

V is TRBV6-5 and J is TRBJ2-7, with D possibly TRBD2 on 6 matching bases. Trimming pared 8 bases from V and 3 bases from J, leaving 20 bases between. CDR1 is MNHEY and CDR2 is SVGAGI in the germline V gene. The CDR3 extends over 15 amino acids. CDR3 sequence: CASRDRDSFFYEQYF. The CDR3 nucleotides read TGTGCCAGCCGCGACCGGGACTCTTTTTTCTACGAGCAGTACTTC.

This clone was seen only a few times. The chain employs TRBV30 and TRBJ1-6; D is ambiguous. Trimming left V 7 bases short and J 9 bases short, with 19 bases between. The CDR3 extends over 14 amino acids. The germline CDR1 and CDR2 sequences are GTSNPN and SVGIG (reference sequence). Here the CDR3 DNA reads TGTGCCTCCCGGCATATCGAAGGGTTTTCACCCCTCCACTTT. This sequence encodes CASRHIEGFSPLHF.

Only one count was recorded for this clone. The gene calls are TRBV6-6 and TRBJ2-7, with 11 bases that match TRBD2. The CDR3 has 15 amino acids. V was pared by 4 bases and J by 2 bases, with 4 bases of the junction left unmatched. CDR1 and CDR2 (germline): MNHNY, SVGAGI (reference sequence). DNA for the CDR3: TGTGCCAGCAGTTCGGCGACTAGCGGGGCCTACGAGCAGTACTTC. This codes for CASSSATSGAYEQYF.

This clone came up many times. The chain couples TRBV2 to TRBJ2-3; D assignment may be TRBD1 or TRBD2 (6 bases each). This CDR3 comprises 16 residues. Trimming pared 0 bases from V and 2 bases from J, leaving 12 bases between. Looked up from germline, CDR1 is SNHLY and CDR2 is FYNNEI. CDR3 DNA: TGTGCCAGCAGTGAAGCGGGGGGCGCTAACACAGATACGCAGTATTTT. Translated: CASSEAGGANTDTQYF. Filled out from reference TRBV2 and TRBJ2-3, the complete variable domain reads EPEVTQTPSHQVTQMGQEVILRCVPISNHLYFYWYRQILGQKVEFLVSFYNNEISEKSEIFDDQFSVERPDGSNFTLKIRSTKLEDSAMYFCASSEAGGANTDTQYFGPGTRLTVL.

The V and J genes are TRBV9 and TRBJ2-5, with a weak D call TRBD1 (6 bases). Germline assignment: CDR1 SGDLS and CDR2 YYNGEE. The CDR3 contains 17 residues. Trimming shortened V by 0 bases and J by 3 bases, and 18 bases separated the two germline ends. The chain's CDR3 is CASSVAGTPGLKETQYF. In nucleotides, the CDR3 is TGTGCCAGCAGCGTAGCGGGGACACCAGGTCTGAAAGAGACCCAGTACTTC.

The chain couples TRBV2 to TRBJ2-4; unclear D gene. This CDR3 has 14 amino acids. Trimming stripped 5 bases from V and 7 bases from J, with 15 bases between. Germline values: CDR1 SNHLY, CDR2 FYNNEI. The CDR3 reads CASSTLGQANIQYF. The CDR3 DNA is TGTGCCAGCAGTACCCTAGGGCAGGCGAACATTCAGTACTTC.

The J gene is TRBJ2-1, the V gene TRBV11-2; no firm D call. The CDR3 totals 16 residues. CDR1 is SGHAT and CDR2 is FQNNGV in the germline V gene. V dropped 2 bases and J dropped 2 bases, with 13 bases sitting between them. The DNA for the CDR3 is TGTGCCAGCAGCTTACGTTGGTGGGATCCCTACAATGAGCAGTTCTTC. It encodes CASSLRWWDPYNEQFF.

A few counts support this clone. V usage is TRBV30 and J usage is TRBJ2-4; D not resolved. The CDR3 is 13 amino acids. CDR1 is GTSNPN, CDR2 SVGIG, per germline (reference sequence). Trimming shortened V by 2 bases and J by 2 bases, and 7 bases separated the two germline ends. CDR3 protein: CAWSSGSKNIQYF. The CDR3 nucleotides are TGTGCCTGGAGTTCCGGATCCAAAAACATTCAGTACTTC.

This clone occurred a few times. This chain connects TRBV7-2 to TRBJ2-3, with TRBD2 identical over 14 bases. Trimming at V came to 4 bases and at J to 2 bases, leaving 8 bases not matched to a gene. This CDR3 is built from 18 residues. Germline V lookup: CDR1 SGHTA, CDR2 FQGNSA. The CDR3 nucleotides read TGTGCCAGCAGCTACGCCGGGACTAGCGGGGGTGTCACAGATACGCAGTATTTT. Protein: CASSYAGTSGGVTDTQYF.